Listed below are T cell receptor beta chains from one sample, sequenced in a study of cytomegalovirus exposure and HLA in healthy donors. This table comes from immunoSEQ multiplex PCR, and its TCRdb copy is limited to in-frame clones, with some not included. The sample includes a few hundred thousand clones, 80% to 95% seen only once; the top ten take about 1.8%. The sample consisted of PBMCs. The source of these receptors is a girl aged 2 to 10 in good health and CMV-seronegative. The CDR3 runs from the conserved cysteine through the conserved F or W. The order of the fields is clone size, D gene, J gene, V gene, CDR3 length, CDR3 protein, CDR3 DNA. D genes are given only for firm matches. Size is omitted from some rows. Given values are once, few, many or a class for expanded clones.

>NA|TRBD1|TRBJ1-6|TRBV28|16
CASSPGQGAFNSPLHF
TGTGCCAGCAGCCCCGGACAGGGGGCCTTTAATTCACCCCTCCACTTT
>NA|NA|TRBJ2-7|TRBV5-4|15
CASIPVRISGYEQYF
TGTGCCAGCATCCCGGTAAGGATTAGCGGTTACGAGCAGTACTTC
>NA|TRBD1|TRBJ1-5|TRBV6-1|14
CASSVEGAGQPQHF
TGTGCCAGCAGTGTTGAGGGGGCTGGTCAGCCCCAGCATTTT
>NA|NA|TRBJ2-5|TRBV5-4|13
CASSSGSQETQYF
TGTGCCAGCAGCTCAGGATCTCAAGAGACCCAGTACTTC
>NA|NA|TRBJ1-2|TRBV6-5|15
CASSYSSAGAYGYTF
TGTGCCAGCAGTTACTCGAGTGCAGGGGCCTATGGCTACACCTTC
>once|TRBD2|TRBJ2-1|TRBV19|14
CASQREGSYNEQFF
TGTGCCAGCCAGCGGGAGGGAAGTTACAATGAGCAGTTCTTC
>NA|NA|TRBJ1-2|TRBV6-1|13
CATSPGINYGYTF
TGTGCCACCTCCCCAGGGATTAACTATGGCTACACCTTC
>NA|TRBD2|TRBJ2-3|TRBV5-1|21
CASSMTWSGLAGGGVTDTQYF
TGCGCCAGCAGCATGACCTGGTCCGGCCTAGCGGGAGGAGGCGTCACAGATACGCAGTATTTT
>NA|TRBD1|TRBJ1-6|TRBV6-6|14
CASSARQGGSPLHF
TGTGCCAGCAGTGCCAGACAGGGTGGGTCACCCCTCCACTTT
>NA|NA|TRBJ2-1|TRBV19|14
CASNPGSVYNEQFF
TGTGCCAGTAACCCGGGATCCGTTTACAATGAGCAGTTCTTC
>NA|TRBD1|TRBJ2-1|TRBV14|16
CASSQDVEDRGHEQFF
TGTGCCAGCAGCCAAGACGTCGAGGACAGGGGCCATGAGCAGTTCTTC
>NA|TRBD2|TRBJ2-5|TRBV10-3|16
CAISAGAGGYQETQYF
TGTGCCATCAGCGCGGGAGCGGGGGGGTACCAAGAGACCCAGTACTTC
>NA|NA|TRBJ2-7|TRBV5-1|15
CASSLVGGGTYEQYF
TGCGCCAGCAGCTTGGTTGGTGGCGGGACGTACGAGCAGTACTTC
>NA|NA|TRBJ1-2|TRBV10-3|14
CAIRGQGTNYGYTF
TGTGCCATCAGAGGGCAGGGAACTAACTATGGCTACACCTTC